This T cell receptor beta chain was recorded in a study of cytomegalovirus exposure and HLA in healthy donors. Study results and limitations: In a later analysis, compared with equally common non-associated chains, HLA-associated beta chains were more expanded.

Germline-derived CDR1 and CDR2 are SGHNT and YENEEA. V lost 5 bases and J lost 7, with 8 bases in between. This CDR3 region has 11 residues. Amplification used 60 Vbeta primers and 13 Jbeta primers. Clones were read by immunoSEQ multiplex PCR, and TCRdb kept only the in-frame ones, dropping some. The table lists some 160,000 clones, around 80% of them singletons. This clone was detected once. As yet, its antigen is unknown. The sequence was obtained from a male donor in good health and CMV-seronegative. The chain uses TRBV11-3 and TRBJ1-2, with D perhaps TRBD1 (6 bases). Sample: PBMCs. The CDR3 loop is CASSGGTGYTF. As DNA, the CDR3 is TGTGCCAGCAGCGGGGGCACTGGCTACACCTTC.